A selection of T cell receptor beta chains follows, all from one sample in a study of blood T cell repertoires in COVID-19. TCRdb's table, derived via immunoSEQ multiplex PCR, lists solely in-frame clones and lacks some. The data show more than 200,000 clones, with approximately 83% seen just once and 7.5% to 10% held by the top ten. The sequencing input was peripheral blood. These receptors all stem from an elderly man with acute or convalescent COVID-19. The CDR3 runs from the conserved cysteine through the conserved F or W. The order of the fields is clone size, V gene, D gene, CDR3 protein. A D gene is named only where the DNA matches it firmly. Clone sizes are given selectively: once, few, many, or a class where the clone is expanded.

- | TRBV28 | TRBD2 | CASRWLAGSTDTQYF
- | TRBV29-1 | TRBD1 | CSVEDLGGQGGYGYTF
- | TRBV28 | TRBD1 | CASSLGQAGSFRDEQYF
- | TRBV5-5 | - | CASSLLIIANYGYTF
- | TRBV28 | TRBD1 | CASSLGGTGSPETQYF
- | TRBV6-6 | TRBD1 | CASSSGGTGAGYGYTF
- | TRBV5-1 | TRBD1 | CASSPGQGATKNIQYF
- | TRBV2 | TRBD1 | CASSEQGANYGYTF
- | TRBV18 | - | CASSQTQGRDTGELFF
- | TRBV5-8 | - | CASSLGLVYTGELFF
- | TRBV11-2 | TRBD1 | CASSTRTGNNEQFF
- | TRBV6-5 | TRBD2 | CASSSPGLGRSEQFF
- | TRBV7-8 | TRBD1 | CASSLGQGAPLDTQYF
- | TRBV18 | - | CASSPREGINSPLHF
- | TRBV7-9 | TRBD1 | CASSYGQGGNYEQYF
- | TRBV24-1 | TRBD2 | CATSDLPTSASYNEQFF
once | TRBV21-1 | - | CASSKALRGRQSNYGYTF
- | TRBV7-2 | - | CASSLMGRGSYEQYF
few | TRBV6-5 | - | CASSFRFHSPLHF
- | TRBV6-6 | TRBD1 | CASTPGQSFPFF
- | TRBV5-4 | - | CASSFGAGADTGELFF
- | TRBV19 | TRBD1 | CASSTLDRDQPQHF
- | TRBV28 | - | CASRHRAISYNEQFF
- | TRBV24-1 | TRBD1 | CAINDRGTGELFF
- | TRBV9 | TRBD2 | CASSGSGLANTGELFF
- | TRBV2 | - | CASSRTPEQYF
- | TRBV6-5 | - | CASRPSGPLNSPLHF
- | TRBV6-5 | - | CASSYARGWEDGYTF
- | TRBV6-5 | - | CASSGGAGNTIYF
few | TRBV29-1 | - | CSVDREEGRGTEAFF
- | TRBV5-1 | TRBD1 | CASSRAGTDIYEQYF
few | TRBV7-9 | - | CASSLEGDRSYEQYF
- | TRBV7-2 | TRBD2 | CASSPRPLLAPNTGELFF
- | TRBV7-2 | - | CASSPGQLNTEAFF
- | TRBV6-6 | TRBD1 | CASSSGDREWQETQYF
- | TRBV6-5 | - | CASNPRTGGNTIYF
few | TRBV19 | - | CASSIDRVTGELFF
- | TRBV24-1 | TRBD1 | CATSVAGGYGYTF
- | TRBV3-1/TRBV3-2 | - | CASSQGPGSTDTQYF